This T cell receptor (beta chain) was found in a study of cytomegalovirus exposure and HLA in healthy donors. Study results and limitations: Looking again later, the authors saw that most CMV-associated TCR beta chains seemed HLA-restricted. Most TCR sequences proved rare, with some public TCRs found in many donors. Sequencing artifact likely explains a cluster of highly shared sequence variants.

This PCR relied on a set of 60 Vbeta primers and 13 Jbeta primers. Libraries were prepared by immunoSEQ multiplex PCR; TCRdb keeps only in-frame clonotypes and omits some of them. Among just over 85,000 clones listed, approximately 80% were seen once. To note about this clone: The antigen remains undetermined.

Losses at the gene ends were 3 bases for V and 2 bases for J; bases not matched to a gene: 9. This CDR3 comprises 16 residues. From germline, CDR1 is MGHRA and CDR2 YSYEKL. Sequenced input: PBMCs. The rearrangement links TRBV4-1 to TRBJ1-1; TRBD1 agrees at 7 bases. This clonotype originated in a man aged 40-49 years in good health and CMV-seronegative. CDR3 in amino acids: CASSQRGTVSNTEAFF. The CDR3 coding sequence is TGCGCCAGCAGCCAGAGAGGGACAGTTAGTAACACTGAAGCTTTCTTT.